The 18 T cell receptor beta chains below were found in one sample sequenced in a study of Ad26.COV2.S vaccination and SARS-CoV-2 variants. The table came from immunoSEQ multiplex PCR; TCRdb's copy has only in-frame clones and leaves some out. In the table there are about 440,000 clones, about 90% of which are singletons. Treatment denoted: over 15 received Ad26.COV2.S at low or high dose, single or two shots; 5 received placebo; per-sample allocation not given. The samples were gathered on day 63 after the first injection of vaccine or placebo. The starting material was peripheral blood, obtained in a trial of Ad26.COV2.S vaccine versus placebo. These receptors originate from a person aged 18-60 years who received the Ad26.COV2.S COVID-19 vaccine or a placebo.

This chain connects TRBV4-3 to TRBJ2-3; perhaps TRBD1 as D (6 bases). Germline CDR1 is LGHNA and CDR2 is YSLEER. V was trimmed by 0 bases and J by 5 bases, leaving 9 bases between them. The CDR3 runs 14 residues. CDR3 in amino acids: CASSQDRGLDTQYF. CDR3 sequence (DNA): TGCGCCAGCAGCCAAGACAGGGGTCTAGATACGCAGTATTTT.

J is TRBJ2-2 and V is TRBV7-6; D is ambiguous. Germline V lookup: CDR1 SGHVS, CDR2 FNYEAQ. The ends were cut back, 1 base at V and 3 bases at J, with 15 bases in the middle. The CDR3 contains 17 residues. CDR3 loop: CASSLDVGAIDTGELFF. In nucleotides, the CDR3 is TGTGCCAGCAGCTTAGACGTCGGAGCGATAGACACCGGGGAGCTGTTTTTT.

The genes are TRBV14 and TRBJ2-1; D not certain. Looked up from germline, CDR1 is SGHDN and CDR2 is FVKESK. This CDR3 region has 11 residues. The V and J ends lost 1 base and 12 bases respectively, with 7 bases between them. The CDR3 DNA follows: TGTGCCAGCAGCCAAGGGGTGGCGCAGTTCTTC. Translating gives CASSQGVAQFF.

The genes are TRBV9 and TRBJ2-2, with 7 bases lining up with TRBD1. Trimming took 3 bases from V and 0 from J; bases not matched to a gene: 5. The CDR3 is 16 amino acids. CDR1 is SGDLS, CDR2 YYNGEE, per germline. The CDR3 coding sequence is TGTGCCAGCAGCGCCACAGACAGGGCGAACACCGGGGAGCTGTTTTTT. It translates to CASSATDRANTGELFF. Combining the CDR3 with reference TRBV9 and TRBJ2-2 gives the whole variable domain DSGVTQTPKHLITATGQRVTLRCSPRSGDLSVYWYQQSLDQGLQFLIQYYNGEERAKGNILERFSAQQFPDLHSELNLSSLELGDSALYFCASSATDRANTGELFFGEGSRLTVL.

The chain couples TRBV28 to TRBJ2-7, with a possible D match to TRBD2 (6 bases). Germline CDR1 MDHEN, CDR2 SYDVKM. The CDR3 is 14 amino acids. The V gene lost 5 bases and the J gene lost 6 bases, with 17 bases spanning the gap. In nucleotides, the CDR3 is TGTGCCAGCAGTCCCGGGGGAATTTTCCCCGAGCAGTACTTC. It specifies CASSPGGIFPEQYF.

This chain joins TRBV19 and TRBJ2-7; D not resolved. V was cut by 2 bases and J by 0 bases, with 5 bases left in between. The CDR3 is 13 amino acids. Germline V gene data show CDR1 as LNHDA and CDR2 as SQIVND (reference sequence). CDR3 protein: CASSIKPSYEQYF. The CDR3 nucleotides read TGTGCCAGTAGTATAAAGCCCTCCTACGAGCAGTACTTC. Looking up the rest from reference TRBV19 and TRBJ2-7 gives the full variable domain: DGGITQSPKYLFRKEGQNVTLSCEQNLNHDAMYWYRQDPGQGLRLIYYSQIVNDFQKGDIAEGYSVSREKKESFPLTVTSAQKNPTAFYLCASSIKPSYEQYFGPGTRLTVT.

The chain is built from TRBV21-1 and TRBJ2-7. TRBV21-1 is marked as a pseudogene. The CDR3 spans 12 residues. The CDR3 DNA reads TGTGCCAGCAGCTGGATGACCTACGAGCAGTACTTC. This sequence encodes CASSWMTYEQYF.

This clone came up once. The V call is TRBV28, the J call TRBJ2-7; 8 bases map to TRBD2. The junction had 6 bases not matched to a gene; V was cut back by 7 bases and J by 7 bases. This CDR3 spans 12 amino acids. Germline assignment: CDR1 MDHEN and CDR2 SYDVKM. CDR3 sequence (DNA): TGTGCCAGCACGAGCGGGAGTGGAGAGCAGTACTTC. Translation: CASTSGSGEQYF.

The chain uses TRBV6-5 and TRBJ1-1; D remains unclear. The CDR3 is 15 amino acids. The V end lost 5 bases, the J end lost 0 bases, and 13 bases lay between the germline ends. CDR1 is MNHEY, CDR2 SVGAGI, per germline. The CDR3 protein is CASSHPSLMNTEAFF. DNA for the CDR3: TGTGCCAGCAGTCACCCCAGTCTTATGAACACTGAAGCTTTCTTT.

This chain uses TRBV18 with TRBJ2-2; TRBD2 matches at 11 bases. The CDR3 contains 17 residues. Germline CDR1 is KGHSH and CDR2 is LQKENI. V trimming: 3 bases; J trimming: 3 bases; junction bases outside the gene matches: 6. CDR3 in amino acids: CASSPLGTSGDTGELFF. CDR3 DNA: TGTGCCAGCTCACCTCTCGGGACTAGCGGCGACACCGGGGAGCTGTTTTTT. Combining the CDR3 with reference TRBV18 and TRBJ2-2 gives the whole variable domain NAGVMQNPRHLVRRRGQEARLRCSPMKGHSHVYWYRQLPEEGLKFMVYLQKENIIDESGMPKERFSAEFPKEGPSILRIQQVVRGDSAAYFCASSPLGTSGDTGELFFGEGSRLTVL.

As DNA, the CDR3 is TGTGCCAGCTCACCAGACGGGACAGGTCACATGAACACTGAAGCTTTCTTT. It is translated as CASSPDGTGHMNTEAFF. The V and J genes are TRBV18 and TRBJ1-1; TRBD1 aligns across 8 bases. Looked up from germline, CDR1 is KGHSH and CDR2 is LQKENI. The length of the CDR3 is 17 residues. The J segment lost 0 bases and the V segment lost 2 bases, leaving 8 bases of the junction unmatched.

The V call is TRBV19, the J call TRBJ2-5, with D hard to call. CDR3 length: 13 amino acids. Germline V gene lookup returns CDR1 LNHDA and CDR2 SQIVND (reference sequence). V was cut by 4 bases and J by 2 bases, with 8 bases left in between. Here the CDR3 DNA reads TGTGCCAGTAGTACCCAGAGTCAAGAGACCCAGTACTTC. Protein product: CASSTQSQETQYF.

The V gene is TRBV11-2, the J gene TRBJ2-7; TRBD2 aligns across 9 bases. Germline V gene data show CDR1 as SGHAT and CDR2 as FQNNGV. V shed 1 base and J 3 bases; nucleotides not matched to a gene: 4. This CDR3 region has 15 residues. The CDR3 DNA reads TGTGCCAGCAGCTTAGGACTAGCGGATCTCTACGAGCAGTACTTC. This gives the protein CASSLGLADLYEQYF. Full variable domain (missing parts from reference TRBV11-2 and TRBJ2-7): EAGVAQSPRYKIIEKRQSVAFWCNPISGHATLYWYQQILGQGPKLLIQFQNNGVVDDSQLPKDRFSAERLKGVDSTLKIQPAKLEDSAVYLCASSLGLADLYEQYFGPGTRLTVT.

The chain joins TRBV28 to TRBJ2-1, with TRBD2 matching over 10 bases. The germline gives CDR1 MDHEN, CDR2 SYDVKM. CDR3 size: 17 residues. The ends lost 6 bases at V and 0 bases at J; junction bases unmatched: 8. The CDR3: CASSDSGRLSSYNEQFF. As DNA, the CDR3 is TGTGCCAGCAGCGATAGCGGGAGGCTGAGCTCCTACAATGAGCAGTTCTTC.

The chain combines TRBV28 with TRBJ2-7; the D gene could be TRBD1 or TRBD2 (5 bases each). Looked up from germline, CDR1 is MDHEN and CDR2 is SYDVKM. The CDR3 runs to 14 residues. The V and J ends lost 6 bases and 2 bases respectively, with 14 bases between them. DNA of the CDR3: TGTGCCAGCAGCATAGGGACCGTCCCCTACGAGCAGTACTTC. Protein product: CASSIGTVPYEQYF.

J is TRBJ2-3 and V is TRBV27; 7 bases line up with TRBD2. Losses at the gene ends were 7 bases for V and 0 bases for J; bases not matched to a gene: 13. From germline, CDR1 is MNHEY and CDR2 SMNVEV (reference sequence). The CDR3 has 17 residues. Here the CDR3 reads CASKTSARGYSTDTQYF. The CDR3 nucleotides are TGTGCCAGCAAAACTAGCGCGAGGGGCTATAGCACAGATACGCAGTATTTT.

V is TRBV6-5 and J is TRBJ2-7; tentative D call: TRBD2 (5 bases). The V gene lost 5 bases and the J gene lost 3 bases, with 17 bases spanning the gap. CDR1 MNHEY and CDR2 SVGAGI come from the germline V gene. CDR3 length equals 15 residues. CDR3 DNA sequence: TGTGCCAGCAGTAACCCCCGGGAAGCTAGCTACGAGCAGTACTTC. It translates to CASSNPREASYEQYF.

The chain is built from TRBV3-1 (or the pseudogene TRBV3-2) and TRBJ1-1; D gene unclear. V lost 3 bases and J 8 bases, leaving 7 bases between the germline ends. The germline CDR1 and CDR2 sequences are LGHDT and YNNKEL (reference sequence). CDR3 length: 11 amino acids. This chain's CDR3 is CASSHGWEAFF. CDR3 DNA sequence: TGTGCCAGCAGCCACGGGTGGGAAGCTTTCTTT.